These T cell receptor beta chains were read from a single sample in a study of control samples from healthy donors and cancer patients. Here immunoSEQ multiplex PCR was the method, and the copy in TCRdb shows in-frame clones only, minus some. The repertoire holds approximately 50,000 clones, with around 87% as singletons. The source material was PBMCs. Receptors originate from a woman in her fifties or sixties with lung cancer. CDR3s include the opening cysteine and the closing phenylalanine or tryptophan. Each record gives: J gene, D gene, V gene, clone size, CDR3 DNA, CDR3 protein. A D gene is named only where the DNA matches it firmly. Size is stated for part of the rows, as once, few or many counts, or as a class when the clone is expanded.

>TRBJ1-5|NA|TRBV7-9|NA
TGTGCCAGCAGGCCGGCCGGGACCTCGGAAATCCATAGCAATCAGCCCCAGCATTTT
CASRPAGTSEIHSNQPQHF
>TRBJ1-1|NA|TRBV30|NA
TGTGCCTGGAGCGGGGGGAGGGGATGGGACACTGAAGCTTTCTTT
CAWSGGRGWDTEAFF
>TRBJ1-5|NA|TRBV6-1|NA
TGTGCCAGCAGTGAAAGGTTTGGGACGGATAATCAGCCCCAGCATTTT
CASSERFGTDNQPQHF
>TRBJ2-5|NA|TRBV5-1|once
TGCGCCAGCAGCTTGAGTTTCCAAGAGACCCAGTACTTC
CASSLSFQETQYF
>TRBJ2-1|NA|TRBV6-2/TRBV6-3|NA
TGTGCCAGCAGTTACTTTAATGAGCAGTTCTTC
CASSYFNEQFF
>TRBJ2-7|NA|TRBV15|once
TGTGCCACCAGCGCGCGAGCCGGGGCCGAAGAGCAGTACTTC
CATSARAGAEEQYF
>TRBJ1-4|TRBD1|TRBV3-1/TRBV3-2|NA
TGTGCCAGCAGCCAAGCTAACAGGGGTTTACTGGGAAAACTGTTTTTT
CASSQANRGLLGKLFF
>TRBJ2-6|TRBD1|TRBV27|NA
TGTGCCAGCAGTCCAATTCAGGGGGCTGGGGCCAACGTCCTGACTTTC
CASSPIQGAGANVLTF
>TRBJ1-2|NA|TRBV5-1|NA
TGCGCCAGCAGCTTGAACAACGAAGGGGCTGGCTACACCTTC
CASSLNNEGAGYTF
>TRBJ1-3|TRBD1|TRBV6-1|NA
TGTGCCAGCAGTGAAGCGAGGACAGGATGGGATGGAAACACCATATATTTT
CASSEARTGWDGNTIYF
>TRBJ2-2|TRBD2|TRBV25-1|NA
TGTGCCAGCAGTGAATGGAGCGGGAGGGCCGCCGGGGAGCTGTTTTTT
CASSEWSGRAAGELFF
>TRBJ2-5|NA|TRBV5-6|NA
TGTGCCAGCAGCTCACCCCGCAGGGAACAAGAGACCCAGTACTTC
CASSSPRREQETQYF
>TRBJ2-3|TRBD2|TRBV9|NA
TGTGCCAGCAGCGTAGCTGGGACTAGCGGGAGCACAGATACGCAGTATTTT
CASSVAGTSGSTDTQYF
>TRBJ2-7|NA|TRBV4-1|NA
TGCGCCAGCAGCCAACTGGGCCACAGTCTCGACGAGCAGTACTTC
CASSQLGHSLDEQYF
>TRBJ1-6|NA|TRBV4-1|NA
TGCGCCAGCAGCCACTTCCATTTCAGGGCCTTACTGAGCTCCTATAATTCACCCCTCCACTTT
CASSHFHFRALLSSYNSPLHF
>TRBJ2-1|NA|TRBV3-1/TRBV3-2|NA
TGTGCCAGCAGCCAGCCCACACGGAATGAGCAGTTCTTC
CASSQPTRNEQFF
>TRBJ2-7|TRBD1|TRBV5-4|NA
TGTGCCAGCAGTTATGACAGGGGATCCTACGAGCAGTACTTC
CASSYDRGSYEQYF
>TRBJ2-3|NA|TRBV3-1/TRBV3-2|few
TGTGCCAGCAGCCAAAGGGCCGGGAGAACAGATACGCAGTATTTT
CASSQRAGRTDTQYF
>TRBJ2-1|NA|TRBV5-1|NA
TGCGCCAGCAGCTCCTCCGGGGTGGGTGAGCAGTTCTTC
CASSSSGVGEQFF
>TRBJ2-5|NA|TRBV5-1|NA
TGCGCCAGCAGCTTGGACGCCCCGGGGACCCAGTACTTC
CASSLDAPGTQYF